A selection of T cell receptor beta chains follows, all from one sample in a study of radiation and T cells in renal cell carcinoma. Data came from immunoSEQ multiplex PCR; TCRdb stores just in-frame clones and leaves some out. Of 90,000 to 95,000 clones detected, 82% appear once; the ten largest clones hold 5% to 7.5%. Here the sequenced sample was blood, taken from a patient whose treatment included radiotherapy and nephrectomy. These receptors came from a man in his 60s with renal cell carcinoma. Each CDR3 is given with its conserved first and last residue. A D gene is named only where the DNA matches it firmly. The listing skips clone size in some rows; elsewhere it reads once, few, many or a size class.

NA TRBJ2-7 NA TRBV28 TGTGCCAGCAGGGACCTCGGGTACGAGCAGTACTTC CASRDLGYEQYF
NA TRBJ1-2 NA TRBV5-1 TGCGCCAGTAACAAGGGGGGTTATGGCTACACCTTC CASNKGGYGYTF
once TRBJ2-1 NA TRBV6-5 TGTGCCAGCAGTTACTCCGAATTGGATGAGCAGTTCTTC CASSYSELDEQFF
NA TRBJ2-4 TRBD2 TRBV27 TGTGCCAGCAGTTCCGGACTAGCGGGGGAGGGGAAAAACATTCAGTACTTC CASSSGLAGEGKNIQYF
NA TRBJ1-1 NA TRBV27 TGTGCCAGCAGTTTATTAGGGGCAGGGGAAGCTTTCTTT CASSLLGAGEAFF
NA TRBJ2-5 NA TRBV7-8 TGTGCCAGCAGCCCCTTTCAGGGGAGGGCCGGGCAGACCCAGTACTTC CASSPFQGRAGQTQYF
NA TRBJ2-5 NA TRBV10-3 TGTGCCATCCGGCAAGGGGGAGGGCCGTCTAGGGAGACCCAGTACTTC CAIRQGGGPSRETQYF
NA TRBJ2-5 NA TRBV23-1 TGCGCCAGCAGTCATCGAGAGGACCTCCAAGAGACCCAGTACTTC CASSHREDLQETQYF
NA TRBJ2-7 NA TRBV10-3 TGTGCCATCAGTGACCTGTACGAGCAGTACTTC CAISDLYEQYF
medium-sized TRBJ1-1 NA TRBV9 TGTGCCAGCAGGCGATGGGACACTGAAGCTTTCTTT CASRRWDTEAFF
NA TRBJ1-5 NA TRBV7-2 TGTGCCAGCAGCCCGCAACCGGGACAAATCAATCAGCCCCAGCATTTT CASSPQPGQINQPQHF
NA TRBJ2-4 NA TRBV4-2 TGTGCCAGCAGCCACGGGCTAGCCAAAAACATTCAGTACTTC CASSHGLAKNIQYF
NA TRBJ2-1 NA TRBV5-6 TGTGCCAGCAGCTTAGGCGGACTACAGCCCCGGGCCTACAATGAGCAGTTCTTC CASSLGGLQPRAYNEQFF
NA TRBJ2-3 TRBD2 TRBV9 TGTGCCAGCAGCGATACTAGCGTGAGCACAGATACGCAGTATTTT CASSDTSVSTDTQYF
NA TRBJ1-3 NA TRBV18 TGTGCCAGCTCACCGACGTTCGATACTGGAAACACCATATATTTT CASSPTFDTGNTIYF
NA TRBJ1-5 NA TRBV10-3 TGTGCCATCAGTGAGTCGGGGTTCGATCAGCCCCAGCATTTT CAISESGFDQPQHF
NA TRBJ1-2 TRBD1 TRBV5-1 TGCGCCAGCAGCTTGGACTCCGGGACAGGGAAAGGCTACACCTTC CASSLDSGTGKGYTF
NA TRBJ1-1 NA TRBV25-1 TGTGCCAGCAGTGGGAGAATGCACACTGAAGCTTTCTTT CASSGRMHTEAFF
NA TRBJ2-5 NA TRBV19 TGTGCCAGTAGTATAGCAAGGGACGGACAAGAGACCCAGTACTTC CASSIARDGQETQYF
NA TRBJ2-7 NA TRBV18 TGTGCCAGCTCACCAGAGAGCCGCCGGGGCTACGAGCAGTACTTC CASSPESRRGYEQYF
NA TRBJ2-7 TRBD1 TRBV28 TGTGCCAGCAGCCCAATCACAGGGGCCTACGAGCAGTACTTC CASSPITGAYEQYF
NA TRBJ1-3 NA TRBV9 TGTGCCAGCAGCCCCGGGGGCCGAGCGGCCATATATTTT CASSPGGRAAIYF
NA TRBJ2-1 TRBD1 TRBV6-6 TGTGCCAGCAGTCGAACAGGGGGTACGTCCTACAATGAGCAGTTCTTC CASSRTGGTSYNEQFF
NA TRBJ2-3 NA TRBV27 TGTGCCAGCAGTTTATTGGAGCGGGCCACCTCCACAGATACGCAGTATTTT CASSLLERATSTDTQYF
NA TRBJ1-1 TRBD1 TRBV19 TGTGCCAGCAGGGGGCGCCGGAACACTGAAGCTTTCTTT CASRGRRNTEAFF
few TRBJ1-5 NA TRBV27 TGTGCCAGCAGTTTGATGGGGAACAATCAGCCCCAGCATTTT CASSLMGNNQPQHF
NA TRBJ2-2 NA TRBV27 TGTGCCAGCAGTGCCCCTGTCCAGGGGACGAACACCGGGGAGCTGTTTTTT CASSAPVQGTNTGELFF
NA TRBJ2-1 TRBD2 TRBV4-3 TGCGCCAGCAGCCGACTAGCTGGAATCAATGAGCAGTTCTTC CASSRLAGINEQFF
NA TRBJ1-2 TRBD1 TRBV7-2 TGTGCCAGCAGCGTAAACCTACAGGGGGATGGCTACACCTTC CASSVNLQGDGYTF
NA TRBJ2-5 TRBD2 TRBV6-5 TGTGCCAGCAGTTACTCGCCAGGCGGGAGGGCCCAGTACTTC CASSYSPGGRAQYF
NA TRBJ2-7 NA TRBV5-6 TGTGCCAGCAGCTTACAGGGCCGCTACGAGCAGTACTTC CASSLQGRYEQYF
NA TRBJ1-1 NA TRBV11-1 TGTGCCAGCAGACGGGACTCCTCGGGGAACACTGAAGCTTTCTTT CASRRDSSGNTEAFF
NA TRBJ2-1 NA TRBV29-1 TGCAGCGTTTCTGTGGGAGCGGCCTACAATGAGCAGTTCTTC CSVSVGAAYNEQFF
NA TRBJ2-3 NA TRBV6-1 TGTGCCAGCACCGCAGGGCTAGGAGATACGCAGTATTTT CASTAGLGDTQYF
NA TRBJ2-3 TRBD2 TRBV6-5 TGTGCCAGCAGTTACTCCTACTCGGGAGGGGATACGCAGTATTTT CASSYSYSGGDTQYF
few TRBJ1-1 NA TRBV2 TGTGCCAGCACGGTTCGAGTGTTCACTGAAGCTTTCTTT CASTVRVFTEAFF
NA TRBJ2-5 NA TRBV30 TGTGCCTGGAGTGAATCAGCTCAAGAGACCCAGTACTTC CAWSESAQETQYF
NA TRBJ2-2 TRBD2 TRBV4-1 TGCGCCAGCAGCCAAGATCCGACTAGCGGGACCACCGGGGAGCTGTTTTTT CASSQDPTSGTTGELFF
NA TRBJ2-5 TRBD1 TRBV2 TGTGCCAGCAGTCCTAGGGACAGCCAAGAGACCCAGTACTTC CASSPRDSQETQYF
NA TRBJ1-1 NA TRBV27 TGTGCCAGCAGGCTCGTGCTAAAGGGCACTGAAGCTTTCTTT CASRLVLKGTEAFF
NA TRBJ2-3 TRBD2 TRBV30 TGTGCCTGGAGGGAGGGACTAGCGGCAGATACGCAGTATTTT CAWREGLAADTQYF
NA TRBJ2-4 TRBD2 TRBV2 TGTGCCAGCAGGCTGGGACTAGCGGGAAGAAACATTCAGTACTTC CASRLGLAGRNIQYF
NA TRBJ2-1 NA TRBV5-4 TGTGCCAGCAGCTCCCGCACCTCTAACAATGAGCAGTTCTTC CASSSRTSNNEQFF
NA TRBJ2-2 NA TRBV6-1 TGTGCCAGCAGTCCGGACAGAGCCACCGGGGAGCTGTTTTTT CASSPDRATGELFF
once TRBJ1-1 NA TRBV28 TGTGCCAGCCCACCCGGAGGGAGACAGCTGAACACTGAAGCTTTCTTT CASPPGGRQLNTEAFF
once TRBJ1-4 NA TRBV7-2 TGTGCCAGCAGCTTGGCCCCCTCAACTAATGAAAAACTGTTTTTT CASSLAPSTNEKLFF
NA TRBJ2-6 TRBD2 TRBV14 TGTGCCAGCAGTCGAGGACTAGCGTTTAGCTCTGGGGCCAACGTCCTGACTTTC CASSRGLAFSSGANVLTF
many TRBJ1-1 NA TRBV13 TGTGCCAGCAGCTTAGGCCTTGGGGTGGGTTATAGATTCTCTGAAGCTTTCTTT CASSLGLGVGYRFSEAFF
NA TRBJ1-5 TRBD1 TRBV4-1 TGCGCCAGCAGCATGACAGGGTTGGAGCCCCAGCATTTT CASSMTGLEPQHF
NA TRBJ2-3 NA TRBV27 TGTGCCAGCAGTGTCTTACTCCGGGACTTACCTCGAACAGATACGCAGTATTTT CASSVLLRDLPRTDTQYF
NA TRBJ2-2 NA TRBV5-5 TGTGCCAGCAGCTTGGCGGACCGGAACACCGGGGAGCTGTTTTTT CASSLADRNTGELFF
once TRBJ2-7 NA TRBV28 TGTGCCAGCAGTACAATGACTCCTTCCGAGCAGTACTTC CASSTMTPSEQYF
few TRBJ2-7 TRBD1 TRBV7-6 TGTGCCAGCAGCTTAGGGGGACAGAACTACGAGCAGTACTTC CASSLGGQNYEQYF
NA TRBJ2-4 NA TRBV21-1 TGTGCCAGCAGCAAACCGGGACTAGCGGTTTTAGCCAAAAACATTCAGTACTTC CASSKPGLAVLAKNIQYF
NA TRBJ2-7 TRBD1 TRBV27 TGTGCCAGCAGTTTATCGACAGGGGCGAGGGAGCAGTACTTC CASSLSTGAREQYF